This entry concerns a single T cell receptor beta chain. PCR employed 60 Vbeta and 13 Jbeta primers. Assay used: immunoSEQ multiplex PCR; TCRdb lists only in-frame clones, some missing. The sample holds under 200,000 clones, approximately 67% seen once. CDR1 SGHNT and CDR2 YYREEE come from the germline V gene (reference sequence). This CDR3 spans 12 amino acids. Trimming removed 4 bases at V and 3 bases at J, with 8 bases between. The data belong to a study of cytomegalovirus exposure and HLA in healthy donors. Looking at the study overall: Falling in the Caucasian-associated ancestry cluster were 81% of approximately 410 genotyped donors.

What was sequenced was PBMCs. This chain joins TRBV5-4 and TRBJ2-7; D remains unclear. The clonotype originates from a woman aged 18-29 years in good health and CMV-seropositive. CDR3 coding DNA: TGTGCCAGCAGCGACAACAGCTACGAGCAGTACTTC. This codes for CASSDNSYEQYF.